This T cell receptor beta chain was sequenced for a study of blood T cell repertoires in COVID-19. Study overall: COVID-19 samples from acute and convalescent phases originated in the United States, Italy and Spain. PBMCs, B-cell-depleted T cells, or T cells provided the cDNA or gDNA that made up the material.

Trimming removed 7 bases at V and 2 bases at J, with 11 bases between. The CDR3 spans 12 residues. Per the germline V gene, CDR1 is SQVTM and CDR2 is ANQGSEA. This clone was observed a single time. Profiling relied on immunoSEQ multiplex PCR, and the TCRdb table lists in-frame clones only, not all of them. The data show approximately 110,000 clones, with around 84% seen just once and over 15% held by the top ten. The clonotype was recovered from a woman of 80 years or more with acute or convalescent COVID-19. The chain combines TRBV29-1 with TRBJ2-5, with a possible D match to TRBD1 (6 bases). Material for sequencing was peripheral blood. For the CDR3, the DNA is TGCAGCGCGGACAGTCGGCAAGAGACCCAGTACTTC. Translated, it gives CSADSRQETQYF.